A single TCR beta chain is shown here with its context. The same CDR3 also results from other DNA sequences found in this sample. No treatment had been given to any patient before thyroid surgery. V lost 2 bases to trimming and J lost 10 bases; unmatched junction nucleotides: 12. This CDR3 comprises 17 residues. CDR1 is MNHEY, CDR2 SVGEGT, per germline. The sample is drawn from a study of metastatic and nonmetastatic thyroid tumors. Study overall: Thyroid patients, malignant and benign, had repertoires compared across blood and tumor or nodule tissue.

MiXCR re-clonotyped the PCR reads for TCRdb. The data hold around 25,000 clones, with 10% to 15% observed a single time. The source of this sequence is a female donor with papillary thyroid cancer or a benign thyroid nodule (not recorded which). Some clones in this sample may be carry-over from other donors' samples. This sequence joins TRBV6-2 or TRBV6-3 and TRBJ2-1, with 12 bases lining up with TRBD2. Sequenced material: blood. The chain's CDR3 is CASSYLVLAGGPEEQFF. The DNA of the CDR3 is TGTGCCAGCAGTTACCTAGTACTAGCGGGAGGTCCGGAGGAGCAGTTCTTC.